In its sample, the clone carrying this T cell receptor (beta chain) was seen once. No antigen is known for it. The ends were cut back, 2 bases at V and 2 bases at J, with 10 bases in the middle. CDR1 and CDR2 (germline): MGHDK, SYGVNS. The CDR3 has 14 residues. Described time point: patch test 1, 2 weeks after DPC sensitization. Indicated treatment: therapeutic diphenylcyclopropenone sensitization with weekly scalp DPC. The data stem from a study of human T cells and chemical hapten exposure. At the level of the study: The use of 2% DPC on about 2 cm by about 2 cm of upper inner arm skin constituted sensitization. DPC (0.01%) was patch tested on the upper back and read at 6 days. Regarding the study as a whole: Expanded TCRs showed more large CDR3 clusters than pre-sensitization or healthy control sets.

As the library was built, unique molecular identifiers were attached to individual cDNA molecules. TCRdb fed the RACE reads into MiXCR, producing one record per CDR3 protein. The data show 80,000 or so distinct CDR3 sequences, with around 10% seen just once and 3.5% to 4.5% held by the top ten. Sample: whole blood, taken in connection with sensitization to the hapten diphenylcyclopropenone (DPC). V is TRBV25-1 and J is TRBJ2-7; D might be TRBD2 (6 bases). This clonotype originated in a woman aged 45-65 years with alopecia areata. Some clones in this sample may be carry-over from other donors' samples. The CDR3 sequence: CASSEPGGAYEQYF. The CDR3 DNA follows: TGTGCCAGCAGTGAACCCGGCGGGGCCTACGAGCAGTACTTC.